The rows below give T cell receptor beta chains drawn from one sample of a study of lymphopenia after photon versus proton radiotherapy. Here immunoSEQ multiplex PCR was the method, and the copy in TCRdb shows in-frame clones only, minus some. The repertoire holds roughly 23,000 clones, with around nine tenths as singletons. Sequencing used peripheral blood, obtained from a patient treated with proton-based radiotherapy. The receptors come from a woman in her 70s with pancreatic cancer. Some clones in this sample may be carry-over from other donors' samples. The CDR3 runs from the conserved cysteine through the conserved F or W. The D gene is left open where the match is weak. Size is omitted from some rows. Given values are once, few, many or a class for expanded clones.

>TRBJ2-3|TRBV12-2|-|-
TGTGCAAGTCGTCCAAAAACTAGCGGGACTTACACAGATACGCAGTATTTT
CASRPKTSGTYTDTQYF
>TRBJ2-7|TRBV7-3|-|TRBD1
TGTGCCAGCAGCCCTGGGACAGGGGCTTCCTACGAGCAGTACTTC
CASSPGTGASYEQYF
>TRBJ2-1|TRBV11-2|-|TRBD2
TGTGCCAGCAGCATAAACCCGGGACTAGCGGGAGAGGAGTTCTTC
CASSINPGLAGEEFF
>TRBJ2-2|TRBV6-4|-|TRBD1
TGTGCCAGCAGTGTCGGGGGACAGGGAACCGGGGAGCTGTTTTTT
CASSVGGQGTGELFF
>TRBJ1-5|TRBV2|-|-
TGTGCCAGCAGTGAAGGAAGGGGCTTGCAGCCCCAGCATTTT
CASSEGRGLQPQHF
>TRBJ1-2|TRBV28|-|TRBD1
TGTGCCAGCAGCTCCGGGGCCCACAGGGGAAACTATGGCTACACCTTC
CASSSGAHRGNYGYTF
>TRBJ1-1|TRBV30|-|-
TGTGCCTGGAGTGCCCTAGGGATTTTGAACACTGAAGCTTTCTTT
CAWSALGILNTEAFF
>TRBJ1-2|TRBV1|-|-
TGCACCAGCAGGCAGGGGATAGGCTATGGCTACACCTTC
CTSRQGIGYGYTF
>TRBJ1-5|TRBV5-1|-|-
TGCGCCAGCAGCTTGGAGGCAGGGGGCAATCAGCCCCAGCATTTT
CASSLEAGGNQPQHF
>TRBJ2-3|TRBV9|-|TRBD1
TGTGCCAGCAGCGTAGAGGGGACAGGCACAGATACGCAGTATTTT
CASSVEGTGTDTQYF
>TRBJ1-2|TRBV2|few|-
TGTGCCAGCAGTATACTCAACAGGGAAGTGTATGGCTACACCTTC
CASSILNREVYGYTF
>TRBJ2-3|TRBV6-5|-|-
TGTGCCAGCAGCCCGGACTTCTTGGATACGCAGTATTTT
CASSPDFLDTQYF
>TRBJ1-3|TRBV28|once|-
TGTGCCAGCAGTTTAACGGTGATCTCTGGAAACACCATATATTTT
CASSLTVISGNTIYF
>TRBJ1-4|TRBV5-1|once|-
TGCGCCAGCAGCAAACTCGCAACTAATGAAAAACTGTTTTTT
CASSKLATNEKLFF
>TRBJ2-7|TRBV28|-|-
TGTGCCAGTGGGGGGACAGACTCCTACGAGCAGTACTTC
CASGGTDSYEQYF
>TRBJ2-7|TRBV9|once|-
TGTGCCAGCAGCGGCCCCTCGGGCAGTTCCTACGAGCAGTACTTC
CASSGPSGSSYEQYF
>TRBJ1-5|TRBV19|-|TRBD1
TGTGCCAGTAGCGGACAGGCGTATAGCAATCAGCCCCAGCATTTT
CASSGQAYSNQPQHF
>TRBJ1-1|TRBV4-1|-|-
TGCGCCAGCAGCCAAGAAGATGTCGACCGGCGAACTGAAGCTTTCTTT
CASSQEDVDRRTEAFF
>TRBJ2-5|TRBV5-1|-|-
TGCGCCAGCAGCCCGACGGGGGAGACCCAGTACTTC
CASSPTGETQYF
>TRBJ2-7|TRBV5-1|-|TRBD1
TGCGCCAGCAGCTTGGCGGGACAGGGTCTAGACGAGCAGTACTTC
CASSLAGQGLDEQYF
>TRBJ2-7|TRBV5-1|-|-
TGCGCCAGCAGCTCCGGACCCACGAGCTCCTACGAGCAGTACTTC
CASSSGPTSSYEQYF
>TRBJ2-7|TRBV19|-|-
TGTGCCAGTAGTATGATGGGGGGATCATCCTACGAGCAGTACTTC
CASSMMGGSSYEQYF
>TRBJ1-1|TRBV2|once|TRBD1
TGTGCCAGCAGTGATGGACAGGTATTTGAGGCTTTCTTT
CASSDGQVFEAFF
>TRBJ2-7|TRBV30|-|-
TGTGCCTGGCAGATCGGAGCTGGCGGCGAGCAGTACTTC
CAWQIGAGGEQYF
>TRBJ1-4|TRBV6-1|-|-
TGTGCCAGCAGTGTTGCATCGGGGCAGGGTAGTGAAAAACTGTTTTTT
CASSVASGQGSEKLFF
>TRBJ2-7|TRBV4-1|once|-
TGCGCCAGCAGCCCCAAAGGGTCCTACGAGCAGTACTTC
CASSPKGSYEQYF
>TRBJ2-3|TRBV4-1|once|TRBD1
TGCGCCAGCAGCCAAGATCGGAAGGGGGCGTACGGAGATACGCAGTATTTT
CASSQDRKGAYGDTQYF
>TRBJ1-2|TRBV9|-|-
TGTGCCAGCAGCGGAGACGGGAACTATGGCTACACCTTC
CASSGDGNYGYTF
>TRBJ1-2|TRBV20-1|-|-
TGCAGTGCTTGGGGGGAAGGTGGCTACACCTTC
CSAWGEGGYTF